Included here is one TCR beta chain sequence, with context. What it binds is not known. Assay used: immunoSEQ multiplex PCR; TCRdb lists only in-frame clones, some missing. The table includes 90,000 to 120,000 clones, more than 70% detected once. Germline-derived CDR1 and CDR2 are MDHEN and SYDVKM. V shed 5 bases and J shed 13 bases, with 21 bases lying between them. The CDR3 is made up of 14 amino acids. This specimen belongs to a study of T cell responses to AZD1222 COVID-19 vaccine. Whole-study findings and limits: At baseline, seropositivity was found in only a handful of AZD1222 recipients.

This clonotype was obtained from an adult in good health. Source: peripheral blood, taken on day 0 of AZD1222 vaccination. The rearrangement joins TRBV28 to TRBJ2-4, with a possible D match to TRBD1 (6 bases). The CDR3 coding sequence is TGTGCCAGCAGTGCAACCTCCTCGACAGGAATGCAGTACTTC. Amino acid sequence: CASSATSSTGMQYF.